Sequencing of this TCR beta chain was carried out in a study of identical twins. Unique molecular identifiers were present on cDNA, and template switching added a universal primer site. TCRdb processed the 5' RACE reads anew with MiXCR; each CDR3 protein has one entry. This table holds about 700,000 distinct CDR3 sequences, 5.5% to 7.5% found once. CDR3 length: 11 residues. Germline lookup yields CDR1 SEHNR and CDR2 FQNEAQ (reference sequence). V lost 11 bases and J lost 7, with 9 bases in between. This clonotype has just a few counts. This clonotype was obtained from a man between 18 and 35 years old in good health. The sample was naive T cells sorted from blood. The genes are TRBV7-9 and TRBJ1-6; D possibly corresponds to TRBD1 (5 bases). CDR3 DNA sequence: TGTGCCGCCGGGGGAAATTCACCCCTCCACTTT. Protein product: CAAGGNSPLHF.